This TCR beta chain was identified in a study of cytomegalovirus exposure and HLA in healthy donors. Study-wide results and caveats: Analyses of presence/absence relied on an assumption of roughly uniform sequencing depth across donors. It has been reported that TCR beta sequences accurately predicted the HLA-A and HLA-B alleles of most subjects.

Amplification used 60 Vbeta primers and 13 Jbeta primers. Source study methods: A follow-up analysis tallied 60 million to 85 million unique TCR beta chains, roughly 11 million shared. The repertoire was sequenced with immunoSEQ multiplex PCR; TCRdb's copy has only in-frame clones and lacks some. V and J calls plus clone size are reproduced from that table; the DNA served to infer D and trimming. The table has about 130,000 clones, about 82% seen once. With respect to this clone: The antigen is unknown.

What was sequenced was PBMCs. The TCR was taken from a boy younger than 18 in good health and CMV-seronegative.

The CDR3 DNA is TGTGCCAGCAGTGATCTTGGCTCCGGGGGGTCCCAGTACTTC. Protein: CASSDLGSGGSQYF. The rearrangement uses TRBV2 and TRBJ2-5; 7 positions agree with TRBD2. Germline assignment: CDR1 SNHLY and CDR2 FYNNEI. The junction had 10 bases not matched to a gene; V was cut back by 3 bases and J by 9 bases. This CDR3 region has 14 residues. Together with reference TRBV2 and TRBJ2-5, the CDR3 gives the full variable domain: EPEVTQTPSHQVTQMGQEVILRCVPISNHLYFYWYRQILGQKVEFLVSFYNNEISEKSEIFDDQFSVERPDGSNFTLKIRSTKLEDSAMYFCASSDLGSGGSQYFGPGTRLLVL.